This T cell receptor beta chain was identified during a study of cytotoxic CD8 clonotypes in ibrutinib-treated CLL. This clone occurred a few times. Researchers set a sequencing depth target of 1 in 200,000 to 1 in 1 million T cells. Generated by immunoSEQ multiplex PCR, the TCRdb table keeps only in-frame clones and is missing some. The data show some 300,000 clones, about 80% seen once. The CDR3 sequence is 13 residues long. Germline assignment: CDR1 PRHDT and CDR2 FYEKMQ (reference sequence). Trimming stripped 10 bases from V and 0 bases from J, with 10 bases between. The sequencing used PBMCs, collected before ibrutinib treatment. This receptor was taken from a human donor with chronic lymphocytic leukemia. The chain combines TRBV13 with TRBJ2-1; the D is unclear. The CDR3 region has the DNA TGTGCCACCCTAAACAGCTCCTACAATGAGCAGTTCTTC. It encodes CATLNSSYNEQFF. Using reference TRBV13 and TRBJ2-1 for the parts outside the CDR3, the full variable domain is AAGVIQSPRHLIKEKRETATLKCYPIPRHDTVYWYQQGPGQDPQFLISFYEKMQSDKGSIPDRFSAQQFSDYHSELNMSSLELGDSALYFCATLNSSYNEQFFGPGTRLTVL.